This T cell receptor (beta chain) was identified in a study of shared clonotypes between healthy human individuals. This clone was recorded only once. CDR1 and CDR2 from the germline V gene are MNHEY and SVGAGI. V was shortened by 6 bases and J by 4 bases, with 10 bases between the two germline ends. This CDR3 has 13 amino acids. The authors' processing: With immunoSEQ giving junction-only sequences and no quality scores, filtering differed. Profiled with immunoSEQ multiplex PCR; TCRdb holds only in-frame clones, not every one. The DNA gave D and trimming, while V, J and clone size come from that table. The sample has millions of clones, roughly 94% seen once. Adult donors, all healthy and HIV-negative, had no recent acute infections or vaccinations.

The rearrangement links TRBV6-5 to TRBJ1-5, with D unclear. The receptor was isolated from a man between 18 and 35 years old in good health. Material for sequencing was naive CD4+ T cells sorted from blood. As for subset: CD45RA+ positively selected. The CDR3 sequence: CASRRRMNQPQHF. The CDR3 DNA reads TGTGCCAGCAGAAGACGGATGAATCAGCCCCAGCATTTT.